A selection of T cell receptor beta chains follows, all from one sample in a study of T cell responses to AZD1222 COVID-19 vaccine. Clones were sequenced by immunoSEQ multiplex PCR, and TCRdb holds only the in-frame ones, with some missing. Of fewer than 95,000 clones in the sample, 85% to 90% are singletons; the top ten hold just over 30%. Material: peripheral blood, obtained on day 0 of AZD1222 vaccination. The receptor source for this set is an adult in good health. The CDR3 runs from the conserved cysteine through the conserved F or W. A D gene is named only where the DNA matches it firmly. The size field is filled for only some rows; it gives once, few, many or a size class.

J gene	clone size	V gene	D gene	CDR3 DNA	CDR3 protein
TRBJ2-1	-	TRBV2	TRBD2	TGTGCCAGCAGTGAGGGACTAGCGGCTGGCAATGAGCAGTTCTTC	CASSEGLAAGNEQFF
TRBJ2-1	-	TRBV5-1	-	TGCGCCAGCAGTATAGGCAATGAGCAGTTCTTC	CASSIGNEQFF
TRBJ1-2	-	TRBV18	-	TGTGCCAGCTCACCACTTCCAGAGCTGAATGGCTACACCTTC	CASSPLPELNGYTF
TRBJ2-6	-	TRBV5-5	-	TGTGCCAGCAGCTTGGAAGGGGTCGGGGCCAACGTCCTGACTTTC	CASSLEGVGANVLTF
TRBJ2-7	-	TRBV9	TRBD2	TGTGCCAGCAGCTCAACAGCGGCGGGCGGGGGCGAGCAGTACTTC	CASSSTAAGGGEQYF
TRBJ2-2	-	TRBV5-1	TRBD2	TGCGCCAGCAGCTTGGCCACTGGACTAGCGGGAGTTTCCGGGGAGCTGTTTTTT	CASSLATGLAGVSGELFF
TRBJ1-3	-	TRBV5-4	-	TGTGCCAGCAGCGGGGGGGGACACTCTGGAAACACCATATATTTT	CASSGGGHSGNTIYF
TRBJ1-4	-	TRBV7-9	TRBD1	TGTGCCAGCAGCACTGGGACAGGGGGAGGTGAAAAACTGTTTTTT	CASSTGTGGGEKLFF
TRBJ2-1	-	TRBV6-4	TRBD1	TGTGCCAGCAGTGCCGGGACAGGGTATTTAAATGAGCAGTTCTTC	CASSAGTGYLNEQFF
TRBJ1-5	-	TRBV28	-	TGTGCCAGCAGTCCTCTAGGGGGGTGGAGCAATCAGCCCCAGCATTTT	CASSPLGGWSNQPQHF
TRBJ2-3	-	TRBV6-5	-	TGTGCCAGCAGCCCGGATCCAAGAGCTGGTACGCAGTATTTT	CASSPDPRAGTQYF
TRBJ1-1	-	TRBV20-1	-	TGCAGTGCTACCGACGGCACTGAAGCTTTCTTT	CSATDGTEAFF
TRBJ2-2	once	TRBV24-1	-	TGTGCCACCAGTGGGCGGACAACCGGGGAGCTGTTTTTT	CATSGRTTGELFF
TRBJ2-1	-	TRBV5-6	TRBD2	TGTGCCAGCAGCTTCCTAGCGGCATACAATGAGCAGTTCTTC	CASSFLAAYNEQFF
TRBJ2-5	-	TRBV9	-	TGTGCCAGCTCCCTCACAGGGAACCGGGAGACCCAGTACTTC	CASSLTGNRETQYF
TRBJ2-7	-	TRBV15	-	TGTGCCACCAGCAGTGCTCTCCTAGGTAGCTCCTACGAGCAGTACTTC	CATSSALLGSSYEQYF
TRBJ2-5	-	TRBV11-2	-	TGTGCCAGCAGCCCCCGTCCTACTACAAAAGAGACCCAGTACTTC	CASSPRPTTKETQYF
TRBJ2-1	-	TRBV2	-	TGTGCCAGCAGCCTCCTGAGGGACAATGAGCAGTTCTTC	CASSLLRDNEQFF
TRBJ1-4	-	TRBV7-9	-	TGTGCCAGCAGCTTGCCACGGGGGTCGGGTGAAAAACTGTTTTTT	CASSLPRGSGEKLFF
TRBJ1-4	-	TRBV6-1	-	TGTGCCAGCAGTGAGGGACACTCGCTTAATGAAAAACTGTTTTTT	CASSEGHSLNEKLFF
TRBJ2-3	-	TRBV7-9	-	TGTGCCAGCAGCTTATTGGCGGGTTGGACAGATACGCAGTATTTT	CASSLLAGWTDTQYF
TRBJ2-3	-	TRBV5-6	-	TGTGCCAGCAGGGTGAGGTGGCAGGGAGCAGATACGCAGTATTTT	CASRVRWQGADTQYF
TRBJ2-5	-	TRBV28	-	TGTGCCAGCAGTTTCTCGAGGGAGACCCAGTACTTC	CASSFSRETQYF
TRBJ2-2	few	TRBV3-1/TRBV3-2	TRBD1	TGTGCCAGCAGCCTCGACAGGGCGGGCACCGGGGAGCTGTTTTTT	CASSLDRAGTGELFF
TRBJ1-1	-	TRBV19	TRBD1	TGTGCCAGTAGGCTACAGGGGGCCGGCACTGAAGCTTTCTTT	CASRLQGAGTEAFF
TRBJ2-2	-	TRBV5-4	TRBD2	TGTGCCAGCAGCCCGACTAGCTATAAAAACGGGGAGCTGTTTTTT	CASSPTSYKNGELFF
TRBJ2-3	-	TRBV7-3	TRBD2	TGTGCCAGCAGCACTGGCGTAGCGGGAGCCTCAGATACGCAGTATTTT	CASSTGVAGASDTQYF
TRBJ1-1	-	TRBV5-1	-	TGCGCCAGCAGAGGCATAAACACTGAAGCTTTCTTT	CASRGINTEAFF
TRBJ1-2	-	TRBV6-1	-	TGTGCCAGCAGTGAAGATATAGGGGGTCCCCATGGCTACACCTTC	CASSEDIGGPHGYTF
TRBJ2-1	-	TRBV10-2	TRBD2	TGCGCCAGCAGTGAAGTGGGACTACCCTACAATGAGCAGTTCTTC	CASSEVGLPYNEQFF
TRBJ2-6	-	TRBV19	TRBD1	TGTGCCAGTGGGGACAGGGATGGTTTCGGCGGGGCCAACGTCCTGACTTTC	CASGDRDGFGGANVLTF
TRBJ2-1	-	TRBV9	-	TGTGCCAGCAGCGGAACCCGGGACTCGTCGGATGAGCAGTTCTTC	CASSGTRDSSDEQFF
TRBJ2-3	-	TRBV6-6	TRBD1	TGTGCCAGCAGTCCAAATTCGGGACAGGGGGCGAAGACAGATACGCAGTATTTT	CASSPNSGQGAKTDTQYF
TRBJ2-3	-	TRBV19	TRBD1	TGTGCCAGTAGTGAGACAGGGGGCGCAGATACGCAGTATTTT	CASSETGGADTQYF
TRBJ2-7	-	TRBV5-1	-	TGCGCCAGCAGCTTCGGAGAGGGTTACGAGCAGTACTTC	CASSFGEGYEQYF
TRBJ2-2	-	TRBV18	-	TGTGCCAGCTCACCAGGATTATCGAACACCGGGGAGCTGTTTTTT	CASSPGLSNTGELFF
TRBJ2-7	-	TRBV9	-	TGTGCCAGCAGCGTAGCTGTGACTAGTCCTCTTGAGCAGTACTTC	CASSVAVTSPLEQYF
TRBJ1-1	-	TRBV6-2/TRBV6-3	TRBD1	TGTGCCAGCAGTTACCTACAGGGGAGGACACAGAACACTGAAGCTTTCTTT	CASSYLQGRTQNTEAFF
TRBJ1-6	-	TRBV6-5	TRBD1	TGTGCCAGCAGTTACCGAGGACAGGGGGCGACTTCACCCCTCCACTTT	CASSYRGQGATSPLHF
TRBJ1-6	-	TRBV7-9	-	TGTGCCAGCAGCCTACAGGGCCCAAATAATTCACCCCTCCACTTT	CASSLQGPNNSPLHF
TRBJ1-2	-	TRBV6-6	-	TGTGCCAGCAGTTACTCGCCGGGGAACTATGGCTACACCTTC	CASSYSPGNYGYTF
TRBJ2-1	-	TRBV14	-	TGTGCCAGCAGCCGAGACTCCACCTACAATGAGCAGTTCTTC	CASSRDSTYNEQFF